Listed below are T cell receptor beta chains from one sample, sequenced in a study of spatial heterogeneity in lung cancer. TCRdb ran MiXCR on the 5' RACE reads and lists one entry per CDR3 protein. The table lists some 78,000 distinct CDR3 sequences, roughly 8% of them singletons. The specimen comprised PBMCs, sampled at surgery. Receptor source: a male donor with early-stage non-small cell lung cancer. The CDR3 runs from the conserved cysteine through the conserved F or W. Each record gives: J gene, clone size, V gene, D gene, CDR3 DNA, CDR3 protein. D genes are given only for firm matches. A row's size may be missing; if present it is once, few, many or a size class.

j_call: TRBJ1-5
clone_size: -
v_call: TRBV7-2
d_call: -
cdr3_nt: TGTGCCAGCAGCTTCCGACGACCGGGGGTTAGCAATCAGCCCCAGCATTTT
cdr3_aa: CASSFRRPGVSNQPQHF

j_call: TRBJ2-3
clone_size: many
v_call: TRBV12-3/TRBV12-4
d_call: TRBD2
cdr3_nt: TGTGCCAGCAGTTTGGGACTAGCGGGAACTACCCCTGGCACAGATACGCAGTATTTT
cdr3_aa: CASSLGLAGTTPGTDTQYF

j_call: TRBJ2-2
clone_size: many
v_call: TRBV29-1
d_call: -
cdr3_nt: TGCAGCGTTGAAGGGGGCGCCCCGAACACCGGGGAGCTGTTTTTT
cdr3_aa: CSVEGGAPNTGELFF

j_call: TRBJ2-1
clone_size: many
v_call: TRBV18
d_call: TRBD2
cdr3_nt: TGTGCCAGTCGATTCCTTCTAGCGGACGGCCATGAGCAGTTCTTC
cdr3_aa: CASRFLLADGHEQFF

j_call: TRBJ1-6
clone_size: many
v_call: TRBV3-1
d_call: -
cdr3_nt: TGTGCCAGCAGCCCTTTTATGGGGGCAGCACCCCTCCACTTT
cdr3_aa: CASSPFMGAAPLHF

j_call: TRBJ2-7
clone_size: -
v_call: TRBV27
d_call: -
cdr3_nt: TGTGCCAGCAGTTTACCCCCGAACCCCCAGTACTTC
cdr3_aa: CASSLPPNPQYF

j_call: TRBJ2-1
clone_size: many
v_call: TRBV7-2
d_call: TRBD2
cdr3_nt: TGTGCCAGCAGCCCTCCCGGGACTAGCGGGAGAATGAATGAGCAGTTCTTC
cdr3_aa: CASSPPGTSGRMNEQFF

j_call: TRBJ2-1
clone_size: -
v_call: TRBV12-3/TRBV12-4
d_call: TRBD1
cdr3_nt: TGTGCCAGCAGTCACACCCCTCAGGGGGCTCGGGAGCAGTTCTTC
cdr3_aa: CASSHTPQGAREQFF

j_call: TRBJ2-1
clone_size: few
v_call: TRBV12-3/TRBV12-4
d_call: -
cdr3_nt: TGTGCCAGCAGCTCTGGGCCCTCTGGCGAGCAGTTCTTC
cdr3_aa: CASSSGPSGEQFF

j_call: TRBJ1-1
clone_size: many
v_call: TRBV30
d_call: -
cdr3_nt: TGTGCCTGGGAGAGGCGTCTTGGGGAAGCTTTCTTT
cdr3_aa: CAWERRLGEAFF

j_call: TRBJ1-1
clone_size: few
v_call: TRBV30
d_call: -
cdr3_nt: TGTGCCTGGAGTCGGCATTCGAACACTGAAGCTTTCTTT
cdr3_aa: CAWSRHSNTEAFF

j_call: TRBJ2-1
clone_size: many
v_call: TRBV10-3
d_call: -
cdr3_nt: TGTGCCACAATTTTTGGGCCCTCGGGGCTAGTGGGCAATGAGCAGTTCTTC
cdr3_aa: CATIFGPSGLVGNEQFF

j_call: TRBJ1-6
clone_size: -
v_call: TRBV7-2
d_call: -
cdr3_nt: TGTGCCAGCAGCTTTTTAGGTGTTTCACCCCTCCACTTT
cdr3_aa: CASSFLGVSPLHF

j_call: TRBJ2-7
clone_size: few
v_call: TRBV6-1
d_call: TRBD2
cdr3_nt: TGTGCCAGCATGCGGGAGATGGTGTACGAGCAGTACTTC
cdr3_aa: CASMREMVYEQYF

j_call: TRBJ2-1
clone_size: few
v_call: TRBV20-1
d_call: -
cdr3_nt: TGCAGTACCAGGGCAGTGTCGTACAATGAGCAGTTCTTC
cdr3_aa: CSTRAVSYNEQFF

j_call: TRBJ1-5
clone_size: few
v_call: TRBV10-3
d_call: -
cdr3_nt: TGTGCCATCAGTGAGTCTCTACCCGGGTCCGGCAACAATCAGCCCCAGCATTTT
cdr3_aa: CAISESLPGSGNNQPQHF

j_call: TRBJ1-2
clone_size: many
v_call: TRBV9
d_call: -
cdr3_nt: TGTGCCAGCAGCCCCGGGACCGATCCTTATGGCTACACCTTC
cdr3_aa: CASSPGTDPYGYTF

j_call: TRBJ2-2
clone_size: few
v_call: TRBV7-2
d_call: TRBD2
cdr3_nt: TGTGCCAGCAGTCCCGGGGGGACGGGCACCGGGGAGCTGTTTTTT
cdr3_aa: CASSPGGTGTGELFF

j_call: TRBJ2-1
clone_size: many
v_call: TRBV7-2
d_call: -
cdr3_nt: TGTGCCAGCAGCCAGGGGAATGAGCAGTTCTTC
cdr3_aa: CASSQGNEQFF

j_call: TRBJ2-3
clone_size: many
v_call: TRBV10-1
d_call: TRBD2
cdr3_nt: TGCGCCAGCAGTGGAGCGGGAAGCACAGATACGCAGTATTTT
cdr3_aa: CASSGAGSTDTQYF

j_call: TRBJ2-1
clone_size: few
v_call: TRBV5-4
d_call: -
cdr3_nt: TGTGCCAGCAGCCTGGAGGGTAGCTCCTACAATGAGCAGTTCTTC
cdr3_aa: CASSLEGSSYNEQFF

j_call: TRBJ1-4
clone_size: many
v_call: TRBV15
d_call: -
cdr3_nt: TGTGCCACCAGCAGAGAAAGTACGGATGAAAAACTGTTTTTT
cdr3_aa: CATSRESTDEKLFF

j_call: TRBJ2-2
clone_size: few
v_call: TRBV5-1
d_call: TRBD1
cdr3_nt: TGCGCCAGCAGCTTGGGGCACAGGGGCACCGGGGAGCTGTTTTTT
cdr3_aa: CASSLGHRGTGELFF

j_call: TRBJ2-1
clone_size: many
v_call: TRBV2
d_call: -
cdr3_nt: TGTGCCAGCAGCCCGTACAATGAGCAGTTCTTC
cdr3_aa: CASSPYNEQFF

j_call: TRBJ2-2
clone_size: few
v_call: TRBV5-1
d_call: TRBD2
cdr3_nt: TGCGCCAGCAGCGCCGGGCTAGCGGGAAACACCGGGGAGCTGTTTTTT
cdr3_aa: CASSAGLAGNTGELFF

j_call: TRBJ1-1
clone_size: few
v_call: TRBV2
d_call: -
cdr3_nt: TGTGCCAGCAGGGAGTGGGACGCGAACACTGAAGCTTTCTTT
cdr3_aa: CASREWDANTEAFF

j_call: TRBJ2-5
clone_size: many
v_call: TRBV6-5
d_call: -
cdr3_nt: TGTGCCAGCAGTAAGTCCCAAGAGACCCAGTACTTC
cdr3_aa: CASSKSQETQYF

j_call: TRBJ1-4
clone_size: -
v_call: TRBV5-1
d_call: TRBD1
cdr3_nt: TGCGCCAGCAGCGACAGGGATGGCGAAAAACTGTTTTTT
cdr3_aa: CASSDRDGEKLFF

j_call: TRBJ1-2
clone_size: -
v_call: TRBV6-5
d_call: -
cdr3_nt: TGTGCCAGCAGACCCTTCGACGGCCTTAACTATGGCTACACCTTC
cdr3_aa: CASRPFDGLNYGYTF

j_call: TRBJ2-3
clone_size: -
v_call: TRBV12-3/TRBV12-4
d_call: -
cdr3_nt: TGTGCCAGCAGGCTGGGTCGCGATACGCAGTATTTT
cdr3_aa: CASRLGRDTQYF

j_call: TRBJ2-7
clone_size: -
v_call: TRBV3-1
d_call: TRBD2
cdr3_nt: TGTGCCAGCAGCCAGCTGCTAGCGGGAGGAGAGCAGTACTTC
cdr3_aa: CASSQLLAGGEQYF

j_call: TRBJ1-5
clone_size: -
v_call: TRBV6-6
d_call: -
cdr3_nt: TGTGCCAGCAGTAATGGACAGCCTAGCAATCAGCCCCAGCATTTT
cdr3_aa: CASSNGQPSNQPQHF

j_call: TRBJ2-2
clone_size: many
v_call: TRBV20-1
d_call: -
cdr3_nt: TGCAGTGCTAGTCAGAATGGCGGGGAGCTGTTTTTT
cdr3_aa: CSASQNGGELFF

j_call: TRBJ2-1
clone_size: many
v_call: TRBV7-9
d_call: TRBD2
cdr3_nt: TGTGCCAGCAGCCTCCCTAGCGGGAGGTCTTACGGGCATGAGCAGTTCTTC
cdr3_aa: CASSLPSGRSYGHEQFF

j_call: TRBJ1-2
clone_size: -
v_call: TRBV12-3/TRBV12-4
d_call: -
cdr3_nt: TGTGCCAGCAGTAGGTCGGAGGCTGGCTACACCTTC
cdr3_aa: CASSRSEAGYTF

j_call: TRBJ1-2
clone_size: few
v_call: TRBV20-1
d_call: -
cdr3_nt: TGCAGTGCTAGAGACTTGGGAAGGGCGGGAAGCTATGGCTACACCTTC
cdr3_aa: CSARDLGRAGSYGYTF

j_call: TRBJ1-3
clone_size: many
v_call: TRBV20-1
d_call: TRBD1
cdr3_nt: TGCAGTGCTACCCTCGGGACAGACTCTGGAAACACCATATATTTT
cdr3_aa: CSATLGTDSGNTIYF

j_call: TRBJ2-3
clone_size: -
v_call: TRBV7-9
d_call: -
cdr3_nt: TGTGCCAGCAGCTCCCCAACCGGGATCACAGATACGCAGTATTTT
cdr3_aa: CASSSPTGITDTQYF

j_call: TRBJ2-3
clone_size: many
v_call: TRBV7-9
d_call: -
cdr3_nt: TGTGCCAGCAGCCCTCCAGGGGTTAGCACAGATACGCAGTATTTT
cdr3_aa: CASSPPGVSTDTQYF

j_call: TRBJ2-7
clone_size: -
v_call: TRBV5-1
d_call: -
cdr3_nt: TGCGCCAGCAGCGCCCGGGACCAAGGCGAGCAGTACTTC
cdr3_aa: CASSARDQGEQYF

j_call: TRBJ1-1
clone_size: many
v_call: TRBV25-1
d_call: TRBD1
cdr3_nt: TGTGCCAGCAGTGATCCGGACAGGGGTCGAGCTTTCTTT
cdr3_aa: CASSDPDRGRAFF

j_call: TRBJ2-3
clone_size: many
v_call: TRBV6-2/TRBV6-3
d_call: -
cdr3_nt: TGTGCCAGCAGTTACTCGGGGTCTGCAGATACGCAGTATTTT
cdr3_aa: CASSYSGSADTQYF

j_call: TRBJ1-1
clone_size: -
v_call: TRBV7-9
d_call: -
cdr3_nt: TGTGCCAGCAGCTTAGGGGCTACCTTTGAAGCTTTCTTT
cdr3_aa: CASSLGATFEAFF